This TCR beta chain was recorded in a study of T-cell reconstitution after alpha-beta-depleted transplantation in children (TCRdb year 2016). For context, the study as a whole: Using TCR repertoire profiling, the study followed T-cell immune reconstitution in a quantitative way in children after TCRalphabeta/CD19-depleted allogeneic hematopoietic cell transplantation.

What this sample's treatment or condition label stands for: allogeneic hematopoietic cell transplantation with graft depleted of TCRalphabeta T cells and CD19 B cells. The children who served as transplant recipients had been given grafts of TCRalphabeta/CD19-depleted allogeneic hematopoietic cells. Of note for this clonotype: Its antigen is not yet known. No quality values exist for individual bases; no much larger clone is one base distant.

Overall study results and their limits: In some patients, the high TCRbeta diversity seen at day 60 was put down to recipient T cells and intrathymic progenitors that had survived conditioning. Hyperexpanded clone frequencies declined over subsequent months; after one year, T-cell counts and TCRbeta diversity were mostly attributed to newly produced T cells. The apparently early alphabetaT-cell count recovery about two months after transplant was reportedly dependent on only several hundred rapidly expanded clones derived from non-depleted graft cells.

The library was built by means of PCR. Sequencing instrument: Illumina HiSeq 2500. TCR libraries were prepared with molecular barcoding, using unique molecular identifiers to normalize TCRbeta repertoire quantification. TCRdb itself trimmed the public reads at Q25 with fastp, ran MiXCR and retained productive beta chains. CDR3 protein sequences are deduplicated, and each keeps its most common genes and DNA. This sample is represented by roughly 220,000 distinct CDR3 sequences; approximately 8% of them were singletons. The top ten hold 35% to 40% of the sample. The CDR1 and CDR2 encoded by the germline V gene are SGHRS and YFSETQ. V is shortened by 3 bases, J by 4 bases, and the region joining them spans 11 bases. The cysteine opens and the phenylalanine closes a CDR3 of 14 amino acids. Here the CDR3 DNA is all that survives: 42 bases in frame from base 1.

The source of this sequence is a male patient between 2 and 15 years old who had a stem cell transplant for acute myeloid leukemia, so the T cells may come from the graft donor. The starting material was PBMCs, mostly from graft donor cells, obtained 360 days after TCRalphabeta/CD19-depleted stem cell transplant. Recombination linked TRBV5-1 to TRBJ2-1; D gene: possibly TRBD2, on 6 matching bases. The base sequence is TGCGCCAGCAGCTCCCGGCGGGGTTACAATGAGCAGTTCTTC. It encodes CASSSRRGYNEQFF.